This T cell receptor beta chain stems from a study of blood T cells in healthy people across ages. Russia was home to the donors, healthy Caucasian individuals aged about 6 to 90. The draw of peripheral blood yielded roughly 10 milliliters from each donor. Extraction of total RNA produced a minimum of 5 micrograms from each sample. A second about 6 to 12 cycle PCR used barcoded and J-beta primers. Per-sample output comprised a minimum of 3 million paired-end reads containing CDR3. TCRdb re-called the 5' RACE reads with MiXCR, one entry per CDR3 protein. The sample holds 870,000 or so distinct CDR3 sequences; 29% are singletons and the top ten take approximately 15%. Germline V gene data show CDR1 as DFQATT and CDR2 as SNEGSKA (reference sequence). Trimming removed 6 bases from V and 0 bases from J; junction bases left unmatched: 1. The CDR3 totals 13 residues. The sample holds many counts of this clonotype.

The chain recombines TRBV20-1 with TRBJ2-7; 11 positions match TRBD1. The sample consisted of blood. This receptor was identified in a woman aged 80 or over in good health. In DNA form, the CDR3 reads TGCAGTGCCGGACAGGGGGCCTCCTACGAGCAGTACTTC. It yields the protein CSAGQGASYEQYF.